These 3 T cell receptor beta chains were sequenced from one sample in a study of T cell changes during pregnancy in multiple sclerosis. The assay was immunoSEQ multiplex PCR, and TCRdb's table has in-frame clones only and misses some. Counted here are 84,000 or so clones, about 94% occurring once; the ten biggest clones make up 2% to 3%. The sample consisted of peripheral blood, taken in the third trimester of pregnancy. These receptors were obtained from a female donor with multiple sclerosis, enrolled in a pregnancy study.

CDR3 sequence (DNA): TGTGCCAGCTCGTTCGAGAGGCGGAAGGAGGAGACCCAGTACTTC. Amino acid sequence: CASSFERRKEETQYF. The chain links TRBV18 to TRBJ2-5; D ambiguous. In germline, CDR1 is KGHSH, CDR2 LQKENI. Trimming left V 6 bases short and J 5 bases short, with 19 bases between. The CDR3 is made up of 15 amino acids. The full variable domain, its missing parts supplied by reference TRBV18 and TRBJ2-5, is NAGVMQNPRHLVRRRGQEARLRCSPMKGHSHVYWYRQLPEEGLKFMVYLQKENIIDESGMPKERFSAEFPKEGPSILRIQQVVRGDSAAYFCASSFERRKEETQYFGPGTRLLVL.

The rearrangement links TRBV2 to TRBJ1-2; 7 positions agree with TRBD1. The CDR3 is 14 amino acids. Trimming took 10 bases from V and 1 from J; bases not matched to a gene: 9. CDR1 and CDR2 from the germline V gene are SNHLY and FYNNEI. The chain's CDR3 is CATGRTGSNYGYTF. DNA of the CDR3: TGTGCCACCGGAAGGACAGGCAGTAACTATGGCTACACCTTC.

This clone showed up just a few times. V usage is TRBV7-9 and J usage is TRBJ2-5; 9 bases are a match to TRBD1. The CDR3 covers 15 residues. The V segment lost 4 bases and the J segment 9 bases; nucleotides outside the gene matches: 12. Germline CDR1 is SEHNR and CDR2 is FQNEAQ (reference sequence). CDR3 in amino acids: CASSSSGQGILAQYF. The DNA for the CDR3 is TGTGCCAGCAGCTCTTCGGGACAGGGAATATTGGCCCAGTACTTC.